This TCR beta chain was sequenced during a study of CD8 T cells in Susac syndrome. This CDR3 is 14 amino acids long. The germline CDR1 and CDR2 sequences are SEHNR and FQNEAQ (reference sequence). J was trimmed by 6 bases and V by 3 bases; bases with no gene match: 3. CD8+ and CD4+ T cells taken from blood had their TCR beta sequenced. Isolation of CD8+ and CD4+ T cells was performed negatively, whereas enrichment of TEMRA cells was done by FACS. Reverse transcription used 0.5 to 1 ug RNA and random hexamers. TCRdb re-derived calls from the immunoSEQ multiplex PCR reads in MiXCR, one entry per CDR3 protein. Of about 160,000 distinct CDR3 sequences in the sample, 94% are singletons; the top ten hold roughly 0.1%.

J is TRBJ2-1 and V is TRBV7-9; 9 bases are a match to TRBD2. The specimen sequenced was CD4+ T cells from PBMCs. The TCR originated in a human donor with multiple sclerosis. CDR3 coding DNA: TGTGCCAGCAGCTTTAGCGGGAGAAGCAATGAGCAGTTCTTC. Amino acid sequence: CASSFSGRSNEQFF.